This T cell receptor beta chain was captured by sequencing in a study of blood T cell repertoires in COVID-19. Study at large: Researchers got acute and convalescent COVID-19 samples from the United States, Italy and Spain.

J lost 3 bases, V lost 2 bases, and 12 bases had no gene match. Germline V gene data show CDR1 as SGHTA and CDR2 as FQGNSA. CDR3 length: 18 residues. Original methodology: The authors estimated nucleated cell counts from reference gene primer amplification. Sequencing used immunoSEQ multiplex PCR; TCRdb keeps in-frame clones, though not all of them. That table is the source of V, J and clone size, and D and trimming were worked out from the DNA. The data contain roughly 310,000 clones, roughly 90% of them singletons. The chain couples TRBV7-2 to TRBJ2-3; 9 nucleotides agree with TRBD2. The receptor comes from a man aged 55 to 69 who had recovered from COVID-19. The sequencing input was PBMCs or T cells enriched from blood (not recorded which). CDR3 residues: CASSLLAGGRSVTDTQYF. In nucleotides, the CDR3 is TGTGCCAGCAGCTTATTGGCGGGAGGGCGATCCGTAACAGATACGCAGTATTTT.